One sample yielded the 17 T cell receptor beta chains listed below, sequenced in a study of shared clonotypes between healthy human individuals. Sequenced by immunoSEQ multiplex PCR; TCRdb stores in-frame clones only, minus some. The sample records some 2 million clones, about 95% being singletons. Naive CD8 cells comprised CD45RO-negative, CCR7-positively selected cells, excluding terminally differentiated effector memory CD45RA+ cells. The sequenced sample consisted of naive CD8+ T cells sorted from blood. The receptor source for this set is a man younger than 30 in good health.

The chain employs TRBV6-1 and TRBJ2-7; D gene ambiguous. CDR1 is MNHNS, CDR2 SASEGT, per germline. Trimming pared 4 bases from V and 0 bases from J, leaving 7 bases between. The CDR3 sequence is 13 residues long. The CDR3 loop is CASSAHRSYEQYF. Here the CDR3 DNA reads TGTGCCAGCAGTGCTCACCGCTCCTACGAGCAGTACTTC.

The chain couples TRBV4-3 to TRBJ2-1; 7 bases map to TRBD2. Germline V gene sequence: CDR1 LGHNA, CDR2 YSLEER. The CDR3 has 16 amino acids. V dropped 1 base and J dropped 0; count of bases not matched to a gene: 3. CDR3 sequence (DNA): TGCGCCAGCAGCCAAGGGGGCGGGGGCTCCTACAATGAGCAGTTCTTC. Its protein product is CASSQGGGGSYNEQFF.

This chain joins TRBV16 and TRBJ1-1; weak D call: TRBD1 (5 bases). The CDR3 consists of 17 residues. CDR1 and CDR2 (germline): KGHSY, FQNENV. The V and J ends lost 2 bases and 1 base respectively, with 17 bases between them. The CDR3 reads CASSQDVVGRANTEAFF. CDR3 nucleotide sequence: TGTGCCAGCAGCCAAGACGTCGTTGGCAGGGCGAACACTGAAGCTTTCTTT.

V and J are TRBV27 and TRBJ1-4; no reliable D call. V gave up 2 bases and J gave up 4 bases, with 11 bases separating them. The CDR3 runs 15 residues. Per germline, CDR1 MNHEY and CDR2 SMNVEV (reference sequence). Here the CDR3 reads CASSLLPVGNEKLFF. DNA for the CDR3: TGTGCCAGCAGTTTACTCCCCGTAGGTAATGAAAAACTGTTTTTT.

The chain joins TRBV4-3 to TRBJ1-2; D is perhaps TRBD1 (5 bases). CDR3 size: 20 residues. CDR1 and CDR2 from the germline V gene are LGHNA and YSLEER. V was pared by 0 bases and J by 5 bases, with 28 bases between. The CDR3 nucleotides read TGCGCCAGCAGCCAAGATATTTATCAAGAGGGATCCAGGGTATCATATGGCTACACCTTC. Protein: CASSQDIYQEGSRVSYGYTF.

Regarding this clone: Different DNA sequences within this sample yield the same CDR3. The J gene is TRBJ2-7, the V gene TRBV4-3; TRBD2 matches 9 bases. V trimming: 2 bases; J trimming: 3 bases; junction bases outside the gene matches: 2. Germline V lookup: CDR1 LGHNA, CDR2 YSLEER. The CDR3 extends over 14 amino acids. The CDR3 DNA is TGCGCCAGCAGCCAATTTAGCGGGGGCTACGAGCAGTACTTC. Protein: CASSQFSGGYEQYF.

The chain combines TRBV13 with TRBJ2-5; tentative D call: TRBD1 (6 bases). The V end was cut by 4 bases, the J end by 5 bases, with 11 bases between. This CDR3 has 13 residues. Germline loops: CDR1 PRHDT, CDR2 FYEKMQ (reference sequence). CDR3 in DNA: TGTGCCAGCAGCTCCACAGGGCAGGAGACCCAGTACTTC. Translation: CASSSTGQETQYF.

CDR3 in DNA: TGTGCCAGCAGTACCCGGGGGACGGCTTACAATGAGCAGTTCTTC. Translated: CASSTRGTAYNEQFF. The chain uses TRBV7-2 and TRBJ2-1; possible D gene TRBD2, 6 bases. This CDR3 spans 15 amino acids. The germline CDR1 and CDR2 sequences are SGHTA and FQGNSA. Trimming stripped 6 bases from V and 4 bases from J, with 16 bases between.

V and J are TRBV29-1 and TRBJ2-1; 11 positions agree with TRBD2. The V gene's germline CDR1 is SQVTM and CDR2 ANQGSEA. V dropped 2 bases and J dropped 4; count of bases not matched to a gene: 10. This CDR3 is built from 17 residues. CDR3 sequence: CSVEIGLAGGLYNEQFF. DNA of the CDR3: TGCAGCGTTGAAATCGGGCTAGCGGGAGGCCTATACAATGAGCAGTTCTTC.

The chain joins TRBV19 to TRBJ1-1, with a possible D match to TRBD1 (5 bases). V gave up 3 bases and J gave up 3 bases, with 14 bases separating them. The length of the CDR3 is 15 residues. From germline, CDR1 is LNHDA and CDR2 SQIVND (reference sequence). Here the CDR3 reads CASSIRPGSYTEAFF. The CDR3 coding sequence is TGTGCCAGTAGTATTAGGCCAGGGAGCTACACTGAAGCTTTCTTT.

This chain links TRBV28 with TRBJ1-1; 7 positions agree with TRBD1. The trim removed 8 bases at V and 0 bases at J, leaving 12 bases unmatched. The germline V gene has CDR1 MDHEN and CDR2 SYDVKM. The CDR3 runs 16 residues. The CDR3 loop is CASLWGTANLNTEAFF. CDR3 bases: TGTGCCAGCCTCTGGGGGACAGCAAATTTGAACACTGAAGCTTTCTTT.

This chain connects TRBV27 to TRBJ2-7; possibly TRBD2 for D (5 bases). The CDR3 spans 14 residues. The germline gives CDR1 MNHEY, CDR2 SMNVEV (reference sequence). V was pared by 5 bases and J by 2 bases, with 13 bases between. CDR3 in DNA: TGTGCCAGCAGTGTGAGAGGGTCCCCCTACGAGCAGTACTTC. Amino acid sequence: CASSVRGSPYEQYF.

The rearrangement links TRBV11-2 to TRBJ2-3; D remains ambiguous. This CDR3 is 14 amino acids long. Trimming left V 4 bases short and J 6 bases short, with 14 bases between. Germline lookup yields CDR1 SGHAT and CDR2 FQNNGV. The CDR3: CASSSPDLADTQYF. CDR3 DNA: TGTGCCAGCAGCTCCCCGGACCTGGCGGATACGCAGTATTTT.

The chain carries TRBV5-4 and TRBJ1-2; D possibly corresponds to TRBD1 (5 bases). The length of the CDR3 is 13 residues. Germline CDR1 and CDR2: SGHNT and YYREEE (reference sequence). V was pared by 0 bases and J by 7 bases, with 10 bases between. CDR3 protein: CASSLASGGGYTF. The CDR3 DNA reads as TGTGCCAGCAGCTTGGCCTCGGGGGGTGGCTACACCTTC.

The CDR3 loop is CASSIQGEGRDEKLFF. The CDR3 DNA reads as TGTGCCAGCAGTATCCAGGGTGAGGGACGGGATGAAAAACTGTTTTTT. This chain links TRBV2 with TRBJ1-4, with D possibly TRBD1 on 5 matching bases. Germline lookup yields CDR1 SNHLY and CDR2 FYNNEI. The V gene lost 5 bases and the J gene lost 6 bases, with 19 bases spanning the gap. The CDR3 runs 16 residues.

V usage is TRBV13 and J usage is TRBJ2-7; D may be TRBD2 (6 bases). The CDR3 length is 13 residues. Trimming took 5 bases from V and 6 from J, leaving 14 bases between them. CDR1 and CDR2 from the germline V gene are PRHDT and FYEKMQ (reference sequence). CDR3 DNA: TGTGCCAGCAGCCGGGACTCCGGGGGCGAGCAGTACTTC. Translated: CASSRDSGGEQYF.

This chain connects TRBV2 to TRBJ2-7, with TRBD2 matching 9 bases. CDR1 and CDR2 (germline): SNHLY, FYNNEI. V lost 7 bases, J lost 3 bases, and 7 bases stayed unmatched. CDR3 size: 14 residues. The CDR3 is CASTPGLAFYEQYF. The CDR3 nucleotides are TGTGCCAGCACCCCGGGACTAGCTTTCTACGAGCAGTACTTC. Combining the CDR3 with reference TRBV2 and TRBJ2-7 gives the whole variable domain EPEVTQTPSHQVTQMGQEVILRCVPISNHLYFYWYRQILGQKVEFLVSFYNNEISEKSEIFDDQFSVERPDGSNFTLKIRSTKLEDSAMYFCASTPGLAFYEQYFGPGTRLTVT.